The present entry profiles one T cell receptor (beta chain) with its context. In its sample, this clonotype comes out as medium-sized (0.01 to 0.1%). Its cognate antigen has yet to be identified. Per-base quality was not reported, and no clone a single base away is much larger than it. The time point tag for this specimen amounts to: sample taken at primary tumor resection. The donors were some 76 patients from the lung TRACERx cohort who had early-stage, untreated non-small cell lung cancer. Without any cell sorting, TCR sequencing was performed on whole RNA extracted either from tumor and nontumor lung tissue or from cryopreserved PBMC samples. A patient was chosen for TCR sequencing only when enough RNA was available from at least two tumor regions. A lung pathologist reviewed the tumor and adjacent nontumor lung specimens before the specimens were selected. The data are from a study of spatial heterogeneity in lung cancer (dated by TCRdb to 2018 to 2020). For context, the study as a whole: More beta-chain than alpha-chain transcripts were consistently detected, likely reflecting higher beta-chain transcript abundance. At surgery, both alpha and beta chains were TCR-sequenced in 200 to 250 tumor regions, roughly 64 matched nontumor lung samples and 50 to 60 PBMC samples. In the raw uncorrected reads, each unique combination of TCR and UMI appeared more than ten times on average. TCR alpha and beta repertoires were quantitatively compared across multiple tumor regions, matched nontumor lung and blood in non-small cell lung cancer. Nonsynonymous mutation counts, determined by whole-exome sequencing of tumor tissue, were related to TCR repertoire features. In tumor regions, TCR transcript counts showed a strong correlation with a T cell transcriptional module score from matched bulk RNA-seq.

Findings and caveats that apply to the study as a whole: The count of ubiquitous expanded TCRs correlated with the count of ubiquitous nonsynonymous mutations, and the count of regional expanded TCRs correlated with the count of regional nonsynonymous mutations. Confirming at a functional level the hypothesis that regional TCRs recognize regional mutations was considered to require additional single-cell paired TCR alpha and beta sequencing. A correlation was observed between the number of expanded intratumoral alpha and beta TCRs and the tumor nonsynonymous mutation count. Estimated TCR-seq coverage of tumor T cells was only roughly 7% for alpha chains and around 14% for beta chains.

The library was built by means of 5' RACE. The sequencer was a NextSeq 500. In the TCR library protocol, a unique molecular identifier was attached to each TCR cDNA molecule so that PCR and sequencing errors could be corrected. Concerning the study's data processing: TCR identification, UMI-based error correction and CDR3 extraction were all carried out with Decombinator tools. Expanded TCRs were defined as those above a frequency of 2 per 1,000, corresponding to the top 1% of the tumor frequency distribution. Expanded tumor TCRs were classed as regional if statistically deemed absent (corrected P<0.05) from at least one tumor region, otherwise ubiquitous. Rényi diversity was computed with the R vegan package after subsampling each repertoire 100 times to 5,000 TCRs. CDR3 similarity networks were constructed using string-kernel similarity of amino acid triplets, with links drawn between CDR3s whose pairwise similarity was above 0.82. The public reads were reanalyzed by TCRdb: fastp trimming at Q25, MiXCR alignment, in-frame beta chains only. Rows with a matching CDR3 protein are joined into one entry that keeps the most common DNA and genes. Here the V and J calls rest on TCRdb's processing, not on the authors' analysis. This sample is represented by 1,500 to 2,500 distinct CDR3 sequences; about 8% of them were singletons. The ten largest clonotypes hold roughly 20% of the sample.

As encoded in the germline V gene, CDR1 is SGHNT while CDR2 is YENEEA. Its CDR3 holds 11 amino acids, cysteine through phenylalanine. Solely the CDR3 DNA is kept, with 33 bases framed from the first base. V was cut back by 8 bases and J by 4 bases, leaving a gap of 8 bases between them. Rearrangement joined TRBV11-3 to TRBJ2-5; the D segment could be TRBD2, given 5 matching bases. This receptor was taken from a male donor with early-stage non-small cell lung cancer. Material: lung tumor tissue, obtained at surgery. Here is the DNA: TGTGCCAGCGGGAGCGGAGAGACCCAGTACTTC. Its coded protein is CASGSGETQYF. Extended through the reference TRBV11-3 and TRBJ2-5 proteins, this CDR3 yields the full variable domain: EAGVVQSPRYKIIEKKQPVAFWCNPISGHNTLYWYLQNLGQGPELLIRYENEEAVDDSQLPKDRFSAERLKGVDSTLKIQPAELGDSAVYLCASGSGETQYFGPGTRLLVL.